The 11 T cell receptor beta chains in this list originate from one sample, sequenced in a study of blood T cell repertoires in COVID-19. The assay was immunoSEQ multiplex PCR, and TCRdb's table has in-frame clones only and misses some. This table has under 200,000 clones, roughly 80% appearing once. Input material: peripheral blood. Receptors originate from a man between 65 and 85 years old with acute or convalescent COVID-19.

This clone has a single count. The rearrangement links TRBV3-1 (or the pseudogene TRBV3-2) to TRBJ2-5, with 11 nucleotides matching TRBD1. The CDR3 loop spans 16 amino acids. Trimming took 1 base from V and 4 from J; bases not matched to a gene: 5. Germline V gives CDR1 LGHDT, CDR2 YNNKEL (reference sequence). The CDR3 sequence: CASSQVGQGVRETQYF. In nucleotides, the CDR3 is TGTGCCAGCAGCCAAGTGGGACAGGGGGTCCGAGAGACCCAGTACTTC.

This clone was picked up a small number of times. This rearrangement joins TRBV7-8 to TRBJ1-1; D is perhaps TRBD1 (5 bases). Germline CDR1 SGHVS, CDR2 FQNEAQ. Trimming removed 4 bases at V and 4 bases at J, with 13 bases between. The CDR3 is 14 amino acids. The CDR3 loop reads CASSSDSTTTEAFF. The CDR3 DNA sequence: TGTGCCAGCAGCTCCGACAGCACAACCACTGAAGCTTTCTTT.

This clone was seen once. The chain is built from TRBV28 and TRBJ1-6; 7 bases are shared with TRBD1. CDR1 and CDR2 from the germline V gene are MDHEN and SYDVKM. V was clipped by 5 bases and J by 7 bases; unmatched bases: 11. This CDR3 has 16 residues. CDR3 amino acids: CASSPSGQGDNSPLHF. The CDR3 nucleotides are TGTGCCAGCAGTCCCTCGGGGCAGGGGGACAATTCACCCCTCCACTTT. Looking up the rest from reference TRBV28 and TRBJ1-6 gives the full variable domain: DVKVTQSSRYLVKRTGEKVFLECVQDMDHENMFWYRQDPGLGLRLIYFSYDVKMKEKGDIPEGYSVSREKKERFSLILESASTNQTSMYLCASSPSGQGDNSPLHFGNGTRLTVT.

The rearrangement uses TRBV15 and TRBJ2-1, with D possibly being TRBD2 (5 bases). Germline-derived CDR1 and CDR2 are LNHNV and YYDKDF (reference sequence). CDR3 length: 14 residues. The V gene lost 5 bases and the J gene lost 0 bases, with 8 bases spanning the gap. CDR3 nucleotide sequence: TGTGCCACCAGCGGCGCGGGCTCCTACAATGAGCAGTTCTTC. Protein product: CATSGAGSYNEQFF.

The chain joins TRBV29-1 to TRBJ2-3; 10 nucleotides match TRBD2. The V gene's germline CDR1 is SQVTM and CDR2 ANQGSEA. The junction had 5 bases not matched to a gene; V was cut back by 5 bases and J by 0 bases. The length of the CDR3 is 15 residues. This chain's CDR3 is CSVSLAGGSTDTQYF. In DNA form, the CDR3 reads TGCAGCGTTTCCTTAGCGGGGGGTAGCACAGATACGCAGTATTTT.

CDR3 in amino acids: CASSLVGTSTETQYF. In DNA form, the CDR3 reads TGTGCCAGCAGCTTAGTAGGGACTAGCACGGAGACCCAGTACTTC. The chain is built from TRBV7-8 and TRBJ2-5, with TRBD2 matching 9 bases. The CDR3 consists of 15 residues. Germline trimming cut 1 base from V and 5 bases from J; bases unmatched to any gene: 5. From germline, CDR1 is SGHVS and CDR2 FQNEAQ.

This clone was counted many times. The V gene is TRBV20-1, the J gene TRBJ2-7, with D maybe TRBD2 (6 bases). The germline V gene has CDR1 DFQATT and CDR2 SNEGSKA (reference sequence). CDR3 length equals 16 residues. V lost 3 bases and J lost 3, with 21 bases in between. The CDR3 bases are TGCAGTGCTAGTGGTATCGGGCGGGGCACGGGCTACGAGCAGTACTTC. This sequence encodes CSASGIGRGTGYEQYF.

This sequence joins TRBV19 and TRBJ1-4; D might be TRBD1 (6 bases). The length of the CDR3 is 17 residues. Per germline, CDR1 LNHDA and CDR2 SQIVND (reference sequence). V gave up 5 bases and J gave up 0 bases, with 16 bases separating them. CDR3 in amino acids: CASSAGTTSATNEKLFF. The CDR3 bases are TGTGCCAGTAGTGCCGGGACAACCTCTGCAACTAATGAAAAACTGTTTTTT.

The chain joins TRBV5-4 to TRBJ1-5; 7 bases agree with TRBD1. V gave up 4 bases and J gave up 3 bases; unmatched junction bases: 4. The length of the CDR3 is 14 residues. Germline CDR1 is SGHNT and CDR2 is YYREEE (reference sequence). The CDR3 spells CASSMGTVNQPQHF. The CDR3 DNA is TGTGCCAGCAGCATGGGGACAGTCAATCAGCCCCAGCATTTT. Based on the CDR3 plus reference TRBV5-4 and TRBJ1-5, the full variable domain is ETGVTQSPTHLIKTRGQQVTLRCSSQSGHNTVSWYQQALGQGPQFIFQYYREEENGRGNFPPRFSGLQFPNYSSELNVNALELDDSALYLCASSMGTVNQPQHFGDGTRLSIL.

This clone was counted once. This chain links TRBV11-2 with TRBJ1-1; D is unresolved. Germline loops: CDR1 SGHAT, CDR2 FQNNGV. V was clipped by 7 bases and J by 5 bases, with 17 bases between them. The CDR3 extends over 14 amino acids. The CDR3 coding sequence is TGTGCCAGCACCCGTTACGGGTACTCTACTGAAGCTTTCTTT. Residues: CASTRYGYSTEAFF. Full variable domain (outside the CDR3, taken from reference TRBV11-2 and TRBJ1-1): EAGVAQSPRYKIIEKRQSVAFWCNPISGHATLYWYQQILGQGPKLLIQFQNNGVVDDSQLPKDRFSAERLKGVDSTLKIQPAKLEDSAVYLCASTRYGYSTEAFFGQGTRLTVV.

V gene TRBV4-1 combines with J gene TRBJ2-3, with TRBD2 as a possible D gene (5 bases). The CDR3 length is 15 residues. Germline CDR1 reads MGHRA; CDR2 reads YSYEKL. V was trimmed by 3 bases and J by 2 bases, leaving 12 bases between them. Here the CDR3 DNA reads TGCGCCAGCAGCCACCTAGTGGGAGACACAGATACGCAGTATTTT. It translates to CASSHLVGDTDTQYF.